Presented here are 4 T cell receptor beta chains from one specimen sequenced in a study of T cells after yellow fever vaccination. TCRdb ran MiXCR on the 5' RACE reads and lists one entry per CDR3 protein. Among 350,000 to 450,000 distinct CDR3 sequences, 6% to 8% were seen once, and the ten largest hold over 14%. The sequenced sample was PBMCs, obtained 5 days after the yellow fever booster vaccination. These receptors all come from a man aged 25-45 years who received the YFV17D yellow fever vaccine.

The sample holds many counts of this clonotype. The CDR3 DNA reads TGCGCCAGCAGCCAAGAGAGGGTTGGACTAGTGAGCACAGATACGCAGTATTTT. Translation: CASSQERVGLVSTDTQYF. J is TRBJ2-3 and V is TRBV4-1; 7 nucleotides agree with TRBD2. This CDR3 spans 18 amino acids. The V and J ends lost 0 bases and 0 bases, in that order; junction bases with no gene match: 9. The germline gives CDR1 MGHRA, CDR2 YSYEKL.

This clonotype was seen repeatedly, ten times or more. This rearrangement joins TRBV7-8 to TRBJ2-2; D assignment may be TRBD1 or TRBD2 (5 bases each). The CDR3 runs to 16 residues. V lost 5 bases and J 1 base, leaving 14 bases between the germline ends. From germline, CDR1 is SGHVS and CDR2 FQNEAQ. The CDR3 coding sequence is TGTGCCAGCAGCCCCGGGACCCTTTTGAACACCGGGGAGCTGTTTTTT. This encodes CASSPGTLLNTGELFF.

CDR3 sequence (DNA): TGCAGTGCTAGAGATCTAGGTCAGGTCGGGAAGACCCAGTACTTC. Its protein is CSARDLGQVGKTQYF. The V and J genes are TRBV20-1 and TRBJ2-5, with D perhaps TRBD2 (5 bases). Germline CDR1 DFQATT, CDR2 SNEGSKA (reference sequence). Trimming took 0 bases from V and 6 from J, leaving 17 bases between them. The CDR3 runs to 15 residues.

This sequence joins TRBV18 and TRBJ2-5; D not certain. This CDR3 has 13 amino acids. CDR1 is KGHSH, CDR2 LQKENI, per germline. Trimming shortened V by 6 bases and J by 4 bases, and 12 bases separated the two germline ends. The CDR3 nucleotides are TGTGCCAGCTCCGCCCCCCCCAGAGAGACCCAGTACTTC. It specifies CASSAPPRETQYF.